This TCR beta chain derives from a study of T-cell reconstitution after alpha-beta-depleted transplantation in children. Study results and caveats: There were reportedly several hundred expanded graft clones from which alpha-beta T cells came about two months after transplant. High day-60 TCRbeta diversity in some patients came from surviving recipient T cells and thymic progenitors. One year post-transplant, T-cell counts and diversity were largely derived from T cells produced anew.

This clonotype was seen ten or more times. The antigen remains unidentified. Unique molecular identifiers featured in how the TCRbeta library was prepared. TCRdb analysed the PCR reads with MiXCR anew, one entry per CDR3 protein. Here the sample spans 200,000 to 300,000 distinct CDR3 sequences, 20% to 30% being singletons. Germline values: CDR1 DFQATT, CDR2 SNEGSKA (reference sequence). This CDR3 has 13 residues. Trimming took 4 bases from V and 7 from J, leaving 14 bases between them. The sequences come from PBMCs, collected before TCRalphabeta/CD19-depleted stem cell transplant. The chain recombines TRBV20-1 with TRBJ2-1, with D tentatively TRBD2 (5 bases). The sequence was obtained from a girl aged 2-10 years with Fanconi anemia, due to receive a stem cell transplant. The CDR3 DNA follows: TGCAGTGCTAATCCAGGAGGTCGGAATGAGCAGTTCTTC. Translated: CSANPGGRNEQFF.